A single sample gave rise to the 21 T cell receptor beta chains below, sequenced in a study of siplizumab effects on memory and regulatory T cells. The table came from immunoSEQ multiplex PCR; TCRdb's copy has only in-frame clones and leaves some out. This sample has tens of thousands of clones, with approximately 95% found just once. The sequenced material came from CD8+ T cells sorted from blood. The receptors here all came from a human donor in good health.

This rearrangement joins TRBV27 to TRBJ2-6; weak D call: TRBD2 (5 bases). The CDR3 is made up of 14 amino acids. Per germline, CDR1 MNHEY and CDR2 SMNVEV (reference sequence). V lost 6 bases, J lost 2 bases, and 8 bases lay in between. CDR3 loop: CASSLGAGANVLTF. CDR3 bases: TGTGCCAGCAGCCTCGGGGCTGGGGCCAACGTCCTGACTTTC.

The CDR3 nucleotides are TGTGCCAGCCTACAGGGAACTGAAGCTTTCTTT. Translating it yields CASLQGTEAFF. V and J are TRBV19 and TRBJ1-1; perhaps TRBD1 as D (6 bases). Germline CDR1 LNHDA, CDR2 SQIVND (reference sequence). The CDR3 consists of 11 residues. V was trimmed by 9 bases and J by 5 bases, leaving 10 bases between them.

The chain has TRBV27 and TRBJ2-7; D perhaps matches TRBD1 (6 bases). Trimming cost V 4 bases and J 2 bases, with 9 bases left between them. Germline values: CDR1 MNHEY, CDR2 SMNVEV (reference sequence). CDR3 length equals 13 residues. The CDR3 reads CASSYRTAYEQYF. The CDR3 bases are TGTGCCAGCAGTTATAGGACAGCCTACGAGCAGTACTTC.

The chain carries TRBV6-6 and TRBJ1-2; the D gene is possibly TRBD1 (6 bases). Germline V gives CDR1 MNHNY, CDR2 SVGAGI (reference sequence). This CDR3 contains 14 residues. Trimming took off 4 bases at V and 6 bases at J, with 15 bases between the two ends. For the CDR3, the DNA is TGTGCCAGCAGTTCCACCCGGGGGCGCGATGGCTACACCTTC. Protein product: CASSSTRGRDGYTF.

V and J are TRBV6-5 and TRBJ1-1, with a tentative D call TRBD1 (6 bases). Between the trimmed V and J ends, which lost 0 bases and 4 bases, there was a span of 15 bases. Germline CDR1 MNHEY, CDR2 SVGAGI. The CDR3 runs 16 residues. CDR3 sequence: CASSYSLGEGGTEAFF. The CDR3 region has the DNA TGTGCCAGCAGTTACTCCCTCGGAGAAGGGGGCACTGAAGCTTTCTTT.

The V gene is TRBV5-6, the J gene TRBJ2-7, with 8 nucleotides matching TRBD1. Germline V gene lookup returns CDR1 SGHDT and CDR2 YYEEEE. V was clipped by 0 bases and J by 2 bases; unmatched bases: 1. The CDR3 covers 14 residues. CDR3 bases: TGTGCCAGCAGCTTGGCCAGGGGGCCCTACGAGCAGTACTTC. Its protein product is CASSLARGPYEQYF.

This clone was detected once. The genes are TRBV10-3 and TRBJ1-2; D gene ambiguous. CDR3 length: 15 residues. V was shortened by 2 bases and J by 1 base, with 11 bases between the two germline ends. The germline V gene has CDR1 ENHRY and CDR2 SYGVKD. Here the CDR3 DNA reads TGTGCCATCAGTGAGGTAGATAAGCTTAACTATGGCTACACCTTC. It is translated as CAISEVDKLNYGYTF.

The chain employs TRBV19 and TRBJ2-3; 9 nucleotides agree with TRBD1. CDR3 length: 13 residues. V shed 4 bases, J shed 9 bases, and the junction held 5 bases outside the gene matches. Germline-derived CDR1 and CDR2 are LNHDA and SQIVND (reference sequence). The CDR3 coding sequence is TGTGCCAGTAGTACCGGGACAGGGAACACGCAGTATTTT. Translated: CASSTGTGNTQYF.

V usage is TRBV7-3 and J usage is TRBJ2-5; 8 bases align to TRBD1. This CDR3 region has 15 residues. Germline-derived CDR1 and CDR2 are SGHTA and FQGTGA. With 2 bases clipped from V and 1 base from J, the junction kept 3 bases outside the gene matches. The CDR3 nucleotides are TGTGCCAGCAGCTTAGCAGGGGGCCTCCAAGAGACCCAGTACTTC. Its protein product is CASSLAGGLQETQYF.

CDR3 sequence reads: CASSEGGRETQYF. CDR3 nucleotides: TGTGCCAGCAGTGAAGGGGGGCGGGAGACCCAGTACTTC. The chain links TRBV25-1 to TRBJ2-5; perhaps D is TRBD1 or TRBD2 (6 bases each). Trimming removed 2 bases from V and 5 bases from J, with 9 bases in between. CDR3 size: 13 residues. Looked up from germline, CDR1 is MGHDK and CDR2 is SYGVNS. Based on the CDR3 plus reference TRBV25-1 and TRBJ2-5, the full variable domain is EADIYQTPRYLVIGTGKKITLECSQTMGHDKMYWYQQDPGMELHLIHYSYGVNSTEKGDLSSESTVSRIRTEHFPLTLESARPSHTSQYLCASSEGGRETQYFGPGTRLLVL.

The genes are TRBV19 and TRBJ2-7; D call uncertain. V was cut by 6 bases and J by 2 bases, with 11 bases left in between. Germline values: CDR1 LNHDA, CDR2 SQIVND (reference sequence). This CDR3 spans 13 amino acids. CDR3 DNA: TGTGCCAGTAGCATTACTGTTACCTACGAGCAGTACTTC. Protein product: CASSITVTYEQYF. Full variable domain (remainder filled in from reference TRBV19 and TRBJ2-7): DGGITQSPKYLFRKEGQNVTLSCEQNLNHDAMYWYRQDPGQGLRLIYYSQIVNDFQKGDIAEGYSVSREKKESFPLTVTSAQKNPTAFYLCASSITVTYEQYFGPGTRLTVT.

The chain carries TRBV11-2 and TRBJ2-5; perhaps TRBD2 as D (5 bases). Trimming removed 0 bases at V and 1 base at J, with 6 bases between. This CDR3 is built from 14 residues. Germline loops: CDR1 SGHAT, CDR2 FQNNGV. Here the CDR3 DNA reads TGTGCCAGCAGCTTAGATACTAGCCAAGAGACCCAGTACTTC. Amino acid sequence: CASSLDTSQETQYF.

The J gene is TRBJ2-7, the V gene TRBV9; 9 positions agree with TRBD1. This CDR3 comprises 14 residues. The J segment lost 4 bases and the V segment lost 0 bases, leaving 2 bases of the junction unmatched. Looked up from germline, CDR1 is SGDLS and CDR2 is YYNGEE. The CDR3 sequence: CASSVEGQGYEQYF. The CDR3 coding sequence is TGTGCCAGCAGCGTAGAGGGACAGGGTTACGAGCAGTACTTC.

The V and J genes are TRBV7-6 and TRBJ2-1; 8 bases are a match to TRBD2. The germline V gene encodes CDR1 SGHVS and CDR2 FNYEAQ. With V trimmed by 5 bases and J by 7 bases, 16 bases remained unmatched. CDR3 length: 17 amino acids. The CDR3 reads CASSPSSDGRALNEQFF. CDR3 bases: TGTGCCAGCAGCCCGAGTTCCGACGGGAGGGCCTTAAATGAGCAGTTCTTC.

This clone was seen just once. The chain has TRBV6-5 and TRBJ1-2; D might be TRBD1 (5 bases). The germline V and J ends were trimmed by 0 bases and 7 bases, with 9 bases remaining between them. CDR3 size: 13 residues. Germline V lookup: CDR1 MNHEY, CDR2 SVGAGI. This chain's CDR3 is CASSYSGAVGYTF. Here the CDR3 DNA reads TGTGCCAGCAGTTACTCCGGGGCGGTTGGCTACACCTTC.

The V and J genes are TRBV29-1 and TRBJ2-7, with D possibly being TRBD1 or TRBD2 (6 bases each). The CDR3 loop spans 13 amino acids. CDR1 SQVTM and CDR2 ANQGSEA come from the germline V gene. Trimming pared 4 bases from V and 9 bases from J, leaving 19 bases between. The CDR3 DNA is TGCAGCGTTGCGGGGGCAGGGGCTACGCCGCAGTACTTC. Protein: CSVAGAGATPQYF.

This chain connects TRBV6-5 to TRBJ2-4; the D gene could be TRBD1 or TRBD2 (5 bases each). V lost 6 bases, J lost 3 bases, and 12 bases lay in between. CDR3 size: 14 residues. Germline V gives CDR1 MNHEY, CDR2 SVGAGI. CDR3 residues: CASSTQGVKNIQYF. DNA for the CDR3: TGTGCCAGCAGCACGCAGGGAGTCAAAAACATTCAGTACTTC.

This clone occurred once. DNA for the CDR3: TGCGCCAGCAGCCAAGATCCGTCGCAGGGTGAAGCTTTCTTT. Translation: CASSQDPSQGEAFF. The gene calls are TRBV4-1 and TRBJ1-1; TRBD1 might be the D (5 bases). Per the germline V gene, CDR1 is MGHRA and CDR2 is YSYEKL. Trimming stripped 0 bases from V and 7 bases from J, with 12 bases between. The CDR3 consists of 14 residues.

The V gene is TRBV10-3, the J gene TRBJ2-1, with 7 bases that match TRBD1. V lost 5 bases to trimming and J lost 5 bases; unmatched junction nucleotides: 3. This CDR3 comprises 13 residues. CDR1 and CDR2 (germline): ENHRY, SYGVKD. The CDR3 protein is CAISSGQDNEQFF. The CDR3 bases are TGTGCCATCAGTTCTGGACAGGACAATGAGCAGTTCTTC.

This clone was detected a few times. The chain carries TRBV10-1 and TRBJ2-3, with a weak D call TRBD2 (5 bases). CDR1 and CDR2 from the germline V gene are WNHNN and SYGVQD (reference sequence). V was shortened by 6 bases and J by 1 base, with 14 bases between the two germline ends. CDR3 length: 15 amino acids. CDR3 in DNA: TGCGCCAGCAGCCCCGGACTCGGCCGCACAGATACGCAGTATTTT. Protein product: CASSPGLGRTDTQYF.

The V gene is TRBV29-1, the J gene TRBJ1-2, with D tentatively TRBD1 (5 bases). The CDR3 runs 15 residues. V dropped 1 base and J dropped 3 bases, with 15 bases sitting between them. Germline V gene sequence: CDR1 SQVTM, CDR2 ANQGSEA. The CDR3 DNA sequence: TGCAGCGTTGAAGCGGAGGCAGGGAGTCACTATGGCTACACCTTC. This codes for CSVEAEAGSHYGYTF.